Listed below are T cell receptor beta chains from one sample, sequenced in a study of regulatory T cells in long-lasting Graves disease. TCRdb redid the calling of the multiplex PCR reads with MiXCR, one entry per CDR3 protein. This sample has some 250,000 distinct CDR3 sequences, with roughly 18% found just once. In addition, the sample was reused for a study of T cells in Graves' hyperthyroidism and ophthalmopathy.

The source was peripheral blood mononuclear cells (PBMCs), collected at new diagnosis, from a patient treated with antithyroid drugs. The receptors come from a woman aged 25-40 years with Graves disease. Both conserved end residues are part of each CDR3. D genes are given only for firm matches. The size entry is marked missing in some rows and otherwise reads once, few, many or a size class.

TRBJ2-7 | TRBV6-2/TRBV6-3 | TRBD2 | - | CASSSYEAGGLYEQYF | TGTGCCAGCAGTTCCTATGAGGCGGGGGGGCTATACGAGCAGTACTTC
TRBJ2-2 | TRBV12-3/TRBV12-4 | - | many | CASSDNVVGELFF | TGTGCCAGCAGCGACAACGTGGTCGGGGAGCTGTTTTTT
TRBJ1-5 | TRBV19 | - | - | CASRGGEQGNQPQHF | TGTGCCAGTAGGGGTGGGGAACAGGGCAATCAGCCCCAGCATTTT
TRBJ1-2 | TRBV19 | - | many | CASSTTWTANYGYTF | TGTGCCAGTAGTACCACTTGGACGGCTAACTATGGCTACACCTTC
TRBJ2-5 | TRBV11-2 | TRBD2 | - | CASSLISVLAGVETQYF | TGTGCCAGCAGCTTAATATCTGTTCTAGCGGGAGTCGAGACCCAGTACTTC
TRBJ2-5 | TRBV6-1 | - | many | CASSNIRGQETQYF | TGTGCCAGCAGTAACATCAGGGGCCAAGAGACCCAGTACTTC
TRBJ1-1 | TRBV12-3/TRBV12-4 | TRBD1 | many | CASSFWDSMNTEAFF | TGTGCCAGCAGTTTCTGGGACAGCATGAACACTGAAGCTTTCTTT
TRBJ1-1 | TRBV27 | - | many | CASSLWQVRNTEAFF | TGTGCCAGCAGTTTATGGCAGGTACGGAACACTGAAGCTTTCTTT
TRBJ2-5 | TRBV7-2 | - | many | CASSTRTEETQYF | TGTGCCAGCAGCACCCGGACGGAAGAGACCCAGTACTTC
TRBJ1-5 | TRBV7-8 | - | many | CASSSWGQPQHF | TGTGCCAGCAGCTCCTGGGGACAGCCCCAGCATTTT
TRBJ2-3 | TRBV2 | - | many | CASSDLGAGQDTQYF | TGTGCCAGCAGTGACTTGGGGGCGGGCCAAGATACGCAGTATTTT
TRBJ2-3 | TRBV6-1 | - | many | CASSLLGTDTQYF | TGTGCCAGCTCCCTTTTGGGGACAGATACGCAGTATTTT
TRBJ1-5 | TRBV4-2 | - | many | CASSQGVSSNQPQHF | TGTGCCAGCAGCCAAGGCGTGAGTAGCAATCAGCCCCAGCATTTT
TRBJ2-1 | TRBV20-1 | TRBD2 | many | CSAGLELGHEQFF | TGCAGTGCAGGACTAGAATTGGGGCATGAGCAGTTCTTC
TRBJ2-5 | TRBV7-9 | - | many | CASSLVETQYF | TGTGCCAGCAGCTTAGTGGAGACCCAGTACTTC
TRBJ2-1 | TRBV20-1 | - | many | CSARGGRAGNEQFF | TGCAGTGCTAGAGGGGGGCGCGCAGGGAATGAGCAGTTCTTC
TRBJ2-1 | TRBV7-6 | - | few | CASNEGGPYNEQFF | TGTGCCAGCAATGAGGGGGGGCCCTACAATGAGCAGTTCTTC
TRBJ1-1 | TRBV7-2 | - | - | CASRWTAEDTEAFF | TGTGCCAGCCGATGGACAGCTGAGGATACTGAAGCTTTCTTT
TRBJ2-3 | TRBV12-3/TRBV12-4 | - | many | CASSLWGRGTDTQYF | TGTGCCAGCAGTTTGTGGGGCAGGGGCACAGATACGCAGTATTTT
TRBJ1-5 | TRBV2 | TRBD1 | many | CASTKDRGQPQHF | TGTGCCAGCACGAAGGACAGGGGTCAGCCCCAGCATTTT
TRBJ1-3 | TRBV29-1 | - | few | CSVDTPGNTIYF | TGCAGCGTTGATACCCCTGGAAACACCATATATTTT